What follows is one TCR beta chain and its context. This clonotype was seen at least ten times. Which antigen it targets is not known. There are no base qualities to consult, and no much larger clone falls within one base. V is pared back by 0 bases and J by 5 bases, with 16 bases lying between the germline termini. Sequences DFQATT (CDR1) and SNEGSKA (CDR2) are obtained from the germline V gene (reference sequence). Spanning cysteine to phenylalanine, the CDR3 consists of 15 amino acids. The DNA shown is the 45-base CDR3, in frame from base 1. T cells were expanded from blood mononuclear cells with anti-CD3 antibody OKT3 or CD3/CD28 Dynabeads for 3 to 4 days. The expanded T cells were grown in RPMI 1640 containing around 10% fetal bovine serum, recombinant human IL-2 (around 94 IU/ml) and IL-7 (around 5.4 ng/ml). For cocultures, some 50,000 normal T cells were combined with some 50,000 target cells and bispecific antibody in 75 to 100 ul and incubated for approximately 18 hours at 37 degrees C. Every bispecific antibody was made of two single-chain variable fragments, expressed in a single-chain diabody format carrying a His tag. Healthy human donors supplied the effector T cells, with peripheral blood mononuclear cells isolated from leukapheresis samples using Ficoll density gradient centrifugation.

This record belongs to a study of beta chain bispecific antibodies for T cell cancers listed by TCRdb under 2021. Turning to the overall study: Healthy donor T cells were cocultured with T cell leukemia lines and bispecific antibodies, and TRBV sequencing of the surviving cells was then used to measure how much each TRBV family was depleted. Surface TRBV12 (TRBV12-3) was expressed on Jurkat cells, and surface TRBV5-5 was expressed on HPB-ALL cells.

Unique molecular identifier barcodes were incorporated into the libraries and were used for clonotype quantification. Qiagen AllPrep DNA/RNA Micro kits were used to isolate total RNA, and an Agilent TapeStation was used to check RNA quality. TCR beta libraries were constructed by 5' RACE, in which cDNA synthesis was followed by two PCR steps with TCR beta constant-region gene-specific primers. An Illumina MiSeq platform was used to sequence the TCR beta libraries. From the authors' description of their analysis: Reads were processed with MIGEC, MiXCR and VDJtools. Clonotype frequency was computed as the clonotype's share of unique molecular identifiers among all unique molecular identifiers in the sample. Nonfunctional TRBV genes classified in IMGT as pseudogenes or open reading frames, for example TRBV1, TRBV12-1 and TRBV21, were left out. TCRdb reprocessed the public reads (quality trimming at Q25 with fastp, clone calling with MiXCR) and kept in-frame beta chains. For every CDR3 protein sequence, its rows merge into one entry that carries the most common genes and DNA. The V and J calls follow TCRdb's processing rather than the paper's. Across this sample there are 17,000 or so distinct CDR3 sequences, with roughly 1.9% seen only once. 6.9% of the sample belongs to the ten largest clones.

Overall study outcomes, separate from this receptor: Each sequenced sample mixed leukemia cell line cells with normal T cells, and most targeted TRBV signal came from the leukemia cells rather than normal T cells. Cross-reactivity of the anti-TRBV5-5 antibody with TRBV5-6 was attributed to high sequence similarity between the two genes.

Sequencing was done on a sample of healthy donor T cells cultured with leukemia cells. Here the chain combines TRBV20-1 and TRBJ2-5, with the D segment possibly TRBD1 or TRBD2, each aligning over 5 bases. The source is a human donor in good health. Some clones in this sample may be carry-over from other donors' samples. The sequence in DNA is TGCAGTGCTAGAGACCCCGGGACGGCAGGGGAGACCCAGTACTTC. This codes for CSARDPGTAGETQYF.